This T cell receptor (beta chain) was recorded in a study of cytomegalovirus exposure and HLA in healthy donors. It was the roughly 130-subject validation cohort, separate from the roughly 700-subject first cohort, to which the donors belonged. Sequencing used immunoSEQ multiplex PCR; TCRdb keeps in-frame clones, though not all of them. The sample has roughly 100,000 clones, 85% to 95% seen once. Sequencing was done on a sample of PBMCs. This TCR was sampled from a woman aged 18-35 years in good health and CMV-seronegative.

This CDR3 reads CASSDSRQVTDTQYF. CDR3 DNA: TGTGCCAGCAGTGACTCCCGACAGGTCACAGATACGCAGTATTTT. The chain recombines TRBV6-4 with TRBJ2-3; perhaps TRBD1 as D (6 bases). Trimming pared 0 bases from V and 2 bases from J, leaving 9 bases between. Germline V gene lookup returns CDR1 MRHNA and CDR2 SNTAGT. This CDR3 spans 15 amino acids.